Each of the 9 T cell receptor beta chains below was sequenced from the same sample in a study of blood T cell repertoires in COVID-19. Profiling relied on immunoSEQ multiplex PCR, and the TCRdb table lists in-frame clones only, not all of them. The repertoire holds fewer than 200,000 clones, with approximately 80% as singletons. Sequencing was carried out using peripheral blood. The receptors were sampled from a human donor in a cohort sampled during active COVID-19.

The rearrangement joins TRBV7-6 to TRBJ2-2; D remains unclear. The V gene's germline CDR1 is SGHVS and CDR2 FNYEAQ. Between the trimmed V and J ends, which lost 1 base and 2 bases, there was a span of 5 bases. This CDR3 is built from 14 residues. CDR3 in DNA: TGTGCCAGCAGCTTAGGCAGAAACACCGGGGAGCTGTTTTTT. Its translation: CASSLGRNTGELFF.

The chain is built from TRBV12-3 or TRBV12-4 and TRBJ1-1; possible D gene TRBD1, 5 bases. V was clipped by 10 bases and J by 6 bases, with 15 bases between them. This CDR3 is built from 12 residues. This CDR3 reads CATDGGDAEAFF. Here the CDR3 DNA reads TGTGCCACCGACGGGGGGGACGCTGAAGCTTTCTTT.

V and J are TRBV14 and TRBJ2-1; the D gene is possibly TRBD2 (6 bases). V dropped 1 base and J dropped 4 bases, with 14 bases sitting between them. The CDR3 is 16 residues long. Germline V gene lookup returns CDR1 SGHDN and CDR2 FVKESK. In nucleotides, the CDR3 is TGTGCCAGCAGCCAAGTGGACTGGGGACTTTACAATGAGCAGTTCTTC. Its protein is CASSQVDWGLYNEQFF.

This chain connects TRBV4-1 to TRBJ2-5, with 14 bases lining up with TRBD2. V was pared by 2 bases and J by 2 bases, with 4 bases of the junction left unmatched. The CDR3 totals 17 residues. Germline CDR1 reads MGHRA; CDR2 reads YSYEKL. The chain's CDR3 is CASSQLRLAGGQETQYF. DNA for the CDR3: TGCGCCAGCAGCCAACTCAGACTAGCGGGGGGGCAAGAGACCCAGTACTTC.

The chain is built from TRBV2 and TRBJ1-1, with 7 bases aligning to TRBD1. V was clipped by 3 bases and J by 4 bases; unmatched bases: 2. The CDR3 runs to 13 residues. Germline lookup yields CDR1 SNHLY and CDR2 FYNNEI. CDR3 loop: CASSERQGTEAFF. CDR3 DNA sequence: TGTGCCAGCAGTGAGAGACAGGGCACTGAAGCTTTCTTT.

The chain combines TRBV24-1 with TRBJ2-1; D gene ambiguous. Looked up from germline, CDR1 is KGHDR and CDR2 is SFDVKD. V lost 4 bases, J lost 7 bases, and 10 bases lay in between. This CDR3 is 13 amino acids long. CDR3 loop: CATSDRAGNEQFF. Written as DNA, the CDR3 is TGTGCCACCAGTGACCGAGCCGGGAATGAGCAGTTCTTC.

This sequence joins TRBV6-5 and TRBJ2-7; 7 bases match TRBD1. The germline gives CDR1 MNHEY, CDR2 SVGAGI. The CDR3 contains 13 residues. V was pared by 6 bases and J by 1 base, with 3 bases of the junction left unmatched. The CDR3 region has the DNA TGTGCCAGCAGCGAGGACAGGTCCTACGAGCAGTACTTC. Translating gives CASSEDRSYEQYF.

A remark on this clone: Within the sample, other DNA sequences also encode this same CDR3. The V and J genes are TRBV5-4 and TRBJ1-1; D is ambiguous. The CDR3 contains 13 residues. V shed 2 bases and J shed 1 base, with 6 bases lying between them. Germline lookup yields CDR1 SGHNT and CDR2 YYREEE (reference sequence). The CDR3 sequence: CASSFGGNTEAFF. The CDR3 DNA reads TGTGCCAGCAGCTTCGGCGGGAACACTGAAGCTTTCTTT.

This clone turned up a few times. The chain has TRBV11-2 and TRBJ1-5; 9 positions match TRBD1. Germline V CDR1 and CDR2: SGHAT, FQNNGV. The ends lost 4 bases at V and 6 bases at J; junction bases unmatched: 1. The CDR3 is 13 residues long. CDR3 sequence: CASSSDRGQPQHF. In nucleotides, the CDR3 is TGTGCCAGCAGCTCGGACAGGGGTCAGCCCCAGCATTTT.